This T cell receptor (beta chain) came from a study of T-cell reconstitution after alpha-beta-depleted transplantation in children. Deletions cut 2 bases from V and 3 bases from J, with 15 bases between. CDR1 is SGHNT, CDR2 YYREEE, per germline (reference sequence). The CDR3 runs 15 residues. Library preparation (for TCRbeta) was performed with unique molecular identifiers. TCRdb independently ran MiXCR on the PCR reads; one entry per CDR3 protein. This sample has some 830,000 distinct CDR3 sequences, with around 15% found just once. The sequences come from PBMCs, mostly from graft donor cells, collected 360 days after TCRalphabeta/CD19-depleted stem cell transplant. The clonotype originates from a male patient between 10 and 17 years old who had a stem cell transplant for acute lymphoblastic leukemia, so the T cells may come from the graft donor. The genes are TRBV5-4 and TRBJ2-7; D possibly uses TRBD1 or TRBD2 (6 bases each). In DNA, the CDR3 is TGTGCCAGCAGCTTCGGAGGGGGAGCCGACTACGAGCAGTACTTC. It is translated as CASSFGGGADYEQYF.